The rows below give T cell receptor beta chains drawn from one sample of a study of radiation and T cells in renal cell carcinoma. The table came from immunoSEQ multiplex PCR; TCRdb's copy has only in-frame clones and leaves some out. The data show roughly 86,000 clones, with about 85% seen just once and more than 9% held by the top ten. Sequences were derived from blood, sampled from a patient whose treatment included radiotherapy and nephrectomy. The receptor source for this set is a man aged 50 or older with renal cell carcinoma. The CDR3 runs from the conserved cysteine through the conserved F or W. Fields, in order: V gene, clone size, D gene, J gene, CDR3 protein, CDR3 DNA. A D gene is named only where the DNA matches it firmly. For some rows the clone size is stated as once, few or many, or as a class when expanded; others skip it.

>TRBV7-2|once|TRBD2|TRBJ2-7
CASSLFAGDFSYEQYF
TGTGCCAGCAGCTTATTTGCGGGGGATTTCTCCTACGAGCAGTACTTC
>TRBV28|-|-|TRBJ2-2
CASSENTGELFF
TGTGCCAGCAGTGAAAACACCGGGGAGCTGTTTTTT
>TRBV19|-|-|TRBJ2-5
CASSVAGRPLGETQYF
TGTGCCAGTAGTGTTGCGGGACGCCCACTGGGGGAGACCCAGTACTTC
>TRBV5-6|-|TRBD1|TRBJ2-7
CASSLSGTGGYEQYF
TGTGCCAGCAGCTTGAGTGGGACAGGGGGTTACGAGCAGTACTTC
>TRBV18|-|-|TRBJ2-1
CASSTMSSNEQFF
TGTGCCAGCTCAACCATGTCCAGTAATGAGCAGTTCTTC
>TRBV27|-|-|TRBJ2-1
CASKPISGVSGYEQFF
TGTGCCAGCAAACCGATTTCGGGAGTCAGTGGGTATGAGCAGTTCTTC
>TRBV7-9|-|-|TRBJ2-7
CASSPRDEQYF
TGTGCCAGCAGCCCCCGGGACGAGCAGTACTTC
>TRBV10-2|-|TRBD2|TRBJ2-1
CASTIAGTNEQFF
TGCGCCAGCACCATAGCGGGAACCAATGAGCAGTTCTTC
>TRBV11-2|-|TRBD1|TRBJ1-2
CASSSRLDRVQGYTF
TGTGCCAGCAGCTCGCGGTTGGACAGGGTCCAAGGCTACACCTTC
>TRBV29-1|-|TRBD1|TRBJ1-2
CSVDPGGTEGYTF
TGCAGCGTTGACCCAGGGGGGACGGAAGGCTACACCTTC
>TRBV9|-|TRBD2|TRBJ2-3
CASSGTRGAGVRDTQYF
TGTGCCAGCAGCGGAACCCGCGGAGCGGGAGTTAGAGATACGCAGTATTTT
>TRBV5-1|-|-|TRBJ1-6
CASSSISAQNSPLHF
TGCGCCAGCAGCTCGATTTCGGCCCAGAATTCACCCCTCCACTTT